The sequence of this T cell receptor (beta chain) was determined in a study of blood T cell repertoires in COVID-19 (dated by TCRdb to the early 2020s). At the level of the whole study: Collaborator samples came from the United States, Italy and Spain and covered acute and convalescent phases of COVID-19. The prospective study material was composed of cDNA or gDNA derived from T cells, B-cell-depleted T cells, or PBMCs. Deeply sampled blood TCRbeta repertoires from subjects exposed to, actively infected with, or recovered from COVID-19 were included in the dataset. The repertoires were released in a freely available public database intended as a resource for research on the immune response to SARS-CoV-2. Samples came from the ongoing ImmuneRACE study (first 160 participants) plus 1,254 subjects from 6 global collaborators. A de-identified subject ID, COVID-19 status, age in years and sex were almost always included in the sample metadata. Where available, HLA class I and class II types were taken from metadata supplied by the sample provider and were not determined by assay-based typing. On the study overall, not on this receptor specifically: The amount of clinical and demographic metadata varied by source and participant and was provided uncurated.

Worth noting for this clone: Its antigen is currently not known. Per-nucleotide qualities are absent, and no much larger clonotype sits a single base away.

The germline V and J ends show losses of 5 bases and 2 bases respectively, and no gene match explains 11 bases of the junction. CDR1 and CDR2, looked up from the germline V gene, are SGHVS and FQNEAQ. Reading from cysteine to phenylalanine, the CDR3 counts 16 amino acids. Kept here is only the CDR3 DNA, which spans 48 bases and is read in frame from base 1. The collaborating institutions used their own protocols to collect whole blood in K2EDTA tubes. Collaborator samples were shipped for TCRbeta analysis as frozen whole blood, isolated PBMCs, or DNA extracted from either sample type. TCRbeta CDR3 regions were amplified from genomic DNA using the immunoSEQ Assay, a bias-controlled multiplex PCR. As for the original processing: Nucleated cell counts per sample were estimated from amplification of reference gene primers within the assay. To quantify the absolute abundance of each unique TCRbeta CDR3 rearrangement, sequence reads were collapsed and filtered. Productive Simpson clonality was computed per sample as the square root of Simpson's diversity index over productive rearrangements. This is the immuneACCESS table as TCRdb keeps it, with only in-frame sequences that have V and J called. A part of the clones is gone; compared with another copy, unresolved V genes explain less than half, and the rest is unexplained. That table gives V, J and clone size, and the DNA gave D and trimming. A total of a few hundred thousand clones appear in this sample, around 90% of them only once. The ten largest make up around 1.6% of the sample.

Sequenced: peripheral blood. The sequence derives from a man between 65 and 85 years old with acute or convalescent COVID-19. The chain was built from TRBV7-8 and TRBJ2-7; 8 middle bases align to TRBD1. The sequenced DNA: TGTGCCAGCAGCGTAACCGGGACAGGTCGCCCCTACGAGCAGTACTTC. Translated, this gives CASSVTGTGRPYEQYF.